The rows below give T cell receptor beta chains drawn from one sample of a study of blood T cell repertoires in COVID-19. Data came from immunoSEQ multiplex PCR; TCRdb stores just in-frame clones and leaves some out. The sample includes more than 200,000 clones, roughly 90% of them seen just once. Source material: peripheral blood. These receptors came from a human donor in a cohort sampled during active COVID-19. The CDR3 runs from the conserved cysteine through the conserved F or W. D genes are given only for firm matches. Clone size appears in some rows only: once, few, many, or a class for an expanded clone.

clone_size: once; v_call: TRBV12-3/TRBV12-4; d_call: -; j_call: TRBJ2-7; cdr3_aa: CASSLLYFEQYF; cdr3_nt: TGTGCCAGCAGTTTACTCTACTTCGAGCAGTACTTC
clone_size: -; v_call: TRBV18; d_call: TRBD1; j_call: TRBJ1-3; cdr3_aa: CASSGQGAIGNTIYF; cdr3_nt: TGTGCCAGCTCCGGACAGGGGGCAATTGGAAACACCATATATTTT
clone_size: -; v_call: TRBV30; d_call: TRBD1; j_call: TRBJ2-7; cdr3_aa: CAWSAGTGAYEQYF; cdr3_nt: TGTGCCTGGAGTGCAGGGACAGGAGCCTACGAGCAGTACTTC
clone_size: -; v_call: TRBV9; d_call: -; j_call: TRBJ1-6; cdr3_aa: CASSGGLGNSPLHF; cdr3_nt: TGTGCCAGCAGCGGAGGGTTAGGTAATTCACCCCTCCACTTT
clone_size: -; v_call: TRBV4-3; d_call: -; j_call: TRBJ1-3; cdr3_aa: CASSQDILSGNTIYF; cdr3_nt: TGCGCCAGCAGCCAAGATATCCTCTCCGGAAACACCATATATTTT
clone_size: -; v_call: TRBV5-6; d_call: -; j_call: TRBJ1-1; cdr3_aa: CASSRGGRGRVKSAEAFF; cdr3_nt: TGTGCCAGCAGCCGGGGTGGCAGGGGCAGGGTCAAATCGGCTGAAGCTTTCTTT
clone_size: few; v_call: TRBV9; d_call: TRBD1; j_call: TRBJ2-7; cdr3_aa: CASSGRDRGGEQYF; cdr3_nt: TGTGCCAGCAGCGGCCGGGACAGGGGTGGCGAGCAGTACTTC
clone_size: few; v_call: TRBV18; d_call: -; j_call: TRBJ1-4; cdr3_aa: CASSRQVLTNEKLFF; cdr3_nt: TGTGCCAGCTCAAGACAGGTGTTAACTAATGAAAAACTGTTTTTT
clone_size: -; v_call: TRBV4-1; d_call: -; j_call: TRBJ1-1; cdr3_aa: CASSQGYGQRNTEAFF; cdr3_nt: TGCGCCAGCAGCCAGGGATACGGACAGCGGAACACTGAAGCTTTCTTT
clone_size: -; v_call: TRBV11-2; d_call: TRBD1; j_call: TRBJ2-1; cdr3_aa: CASSPGQGVNEQFF; cdr3_nt: TGTGCCAGCAGCCCAGGACAGGGGGTTAATGAGCAGTTCTTC
clone_size: -; v_call: TRBV10-3; d_call: -; j_call: TRBJ1-2; cdr3_aa: CAISESMPGTIGYTF; cdr3_nt: TGTGCCATCAGTGAGTCGATGCCCGGGACAATCGGCTACACCTTC
clone_size: -; v_call: TRBV7-2; d_call: -; j_call: TRBJ2-7; cdr3_aa: CASSFFDYPKDEQYF; cdr3_nt: TGTGCCAGCAGCTTCTTTGACTACCCTAAAGACGAGCAGTACTTC
clone_size: -; v_call: TRBV6-2/TRBV6-3; d_call: TRBD1; j_call: TRBJ2-4; cdr3_aa: CASSRPGQGAKNIQYF; cdr3_nt: TGTGCCAGCAGTCGCCCGGGACAGGGAGCCAAAAACATTCAGTACTTC
clone_size: -; v_call: TRBV5-8; d_call: -; j_call: TRBJ2-7; cdr3_aa: CASSLGEAYEQYF; cdr3_nt: TGTGCCAGCAGCTTGGGCGAGGCCTACGAGCAGTACTTC
clone_size: -; v_call: TRBV27; d_call: -; j_call: TRBJ1-1; cdr3_aa: CASSSTGMNTEAFF; cdr3_nt: TGTGCCAGCTCTTCGACAGGCATGAACACTGAAGCTTTCTTT
clone_size: -; v_call: TRBV11-1; d_call: TRBD2; j_call: TRBJ2-3; cdr3_aa: CASSTTSGSGTDTQYF; cdr3_nt: TGTGCCAGCAGCACGACTAGCGGGAGTGGCACAGATACGCAGTATTTT
clone_size: -; v_call: TRBV30; d_call: -; j_call: TRBJ1-3; cdr3_aa: CASTLTPGNTIYF; cdr3_nt: TGTGCCTCGACATTAACCCCTGGAAACACCATATATTTT
clone_size: -; v_call: TRBV6-5; d_call: TRBD2; j_call: TRBJ2-7; cdr3_aa: CASSYAGVGYEQYF; cdr3_nt: TGTGCCAGCAGTTACGCGGGAGTAGGTTACGAGCAGTACTTC
clone_size: -; v_call: TRBV5-1; d_call: TRBD1; j_call: TRBJ1-1; cdr3_aa: CASSWGQGMNTEAFF; cdr3_nt: TGCGCCAGCAGCTGGGGACAGGGGATGAACACTGAAGCTTTCTTT
clone_size: -; v_call: TRBV4-1; d_call: -; j_call: TRBJ1-2; cdr3_aa: CASNYPEREGYGYTF; cdr3_nt: TGCGCCAGCAATTACCCAGAACGGGAGGGGTATGGCTACACCTTC
clone_size: -; v_call: TRBV6-5; d_call: -; j_call: TRBJ2-1; cdr3_aa: CASSPGTLDEQFF; cdr3_nt: TGTGCCAGCAGTCCCGGGACTCTAGATGAGCAGTTCTTC
clone_size: few; v_call: TRBV2; d_call: -; j_call: TRBJ1-2; cdr3_aa: CASRDLQGNYGYTF; cdr3_nt: TGTGCCAGCAGGGATCTTCAGGGGAATTATGGCTACACCTTC
clone_size: -; v_call: TRBV7-8; d_call: -; j_call: TRBJ1-1; cdr3_aa: CASSFSGTEAFF; cdr3_nt: TGTGCCAGCAGCTTTTCGGGGACTGAAGCTTTCTTT
clone_size: -; v_call: TRBV27; d_call: TRBD1; j_call: TRBJ1-2; cdr3_aa: CASSPGQGGGYTF; cdr3_nt: TGTGCCAGCAGCCCGGGACAGGGTGGGGGCTACACCTTC
clone_size: -; v_call: TRBV12-3/TRBV12-4; d_call: -; j_call: TRBJ1-2; cdr3_aa: CASSLRRVYGYTF; cdr3_nt: TGTGCCAGCAGTTTACGCAGGGTTTATGGCTACACCTTC
clone_size: -; v_call: TRBV30; d_call: TRBD1; j_call: TRBJ2-7; cdr3_aa: CAWSGTGSSYEQYF; cdr3_nt: TGTGCCTGGAGTGGGACAGGAAGCTCCTACGAGCAGTACTTC
clone_size: few; v_call: TRBV10-3; d_call: TRBD2; j_call: TRBJ2-1; cdr3_aa: CATGTSGRSYSSYNEQFF; cdr3_nt: TGTGCCACCGGGACTAGCGGGAGGTCCTATAGCTCCTACAATGAGCAGTTCTTC
clone_size: once; v_call: TRBV7-8; d_call: -; j_call: TRBJ2-7; cdr3_aa: CASSLGRRSEQYF; cdr3_nt: TGTGCCAGCAGCTTAGGTCGCAGATCCGAGCAGTACTTC
clone_size: few; v_call: TRBV7-3; d_call: -; j_call: TRBJ1-1; cdr3_aa: CASSLTGQGWAEAFF; cdr3_nt: TGTGCCAGCAGCTTAACGGGGCAGGGGTGGGCTGAAGCTTTCTTT
clone_size: once; v_call: TRBV19; d_call: TRBD1; j_call: TRBJ1-2; cdr3_aa: CASSPAPRTGDRNGYTF; cdr3_nt: TGTGCCAGTAGCCCCGCCCCCCGGACAGGGGATAGGAATGGCTACACCTTC
clone_size: -; v_call: TRBV12-2; d_call: -; j_call: TRBJ1-3; cdr3_aa: CASRWTTGIIGPGENTIYF; cdr3_nt: TGTGCAAGTCGCTGGACCACAGGGATTATAGGGCCCGGCGAAAACACCATATATTTT
clone_size: -; v_call: TRBV9; d_call: TRBD2; j_call: TRBJ2-7; cdr3_aa: CASSTRLAGIYEQYF; cdr3_nt: TGTGCCAGCAGCACGAGACTAGCGGGGATCTACGAGCAGTACTTC
clone_size: -; v_call: TRBV6-4; d_call: -; j_call: TRBJ2-6; cdr3_aa: CASSEQAYGANVLTF; cdr3_nt: TGTGCCAGCAGTGAACAGGCTTACGGGGCCAACGTCCTGACTTTC
clone_size: -; v_call: TRBV19; d_call: -; j_call: TRBJ2-1; cdr3_aa: CASSIDTGNEQFF; cdr3_nt: TGTGCCAGTAGTATAGATACGGGCAATGAGCAGTTCTTC
clone_size: -; v_call: TRBV7-7; d_call: -; j_call: TRBJ2-2; cdr3_aa: CASSSRASAGELFF; cdr3_nt: TGTGCCAGCAGCTCGCGAGCCAGCGCCGGGGAGCTGTTTTTT
clone_size: -; v_call: TRBV19; d_call: TRBD1; j_call: TRBJ1-4; cdr3_aa: CASSPWDSLLGSEKLFF; cdr3_nt: TGTGCCAGTAGCCCCTGGGACAGTCTCCTCGGGAGTGAAAAACTGTTTTTT
clone_size: -; v_call: TRBV7-9; d_call: -; j_call: TRBJ1-3; cdr3_aa: CASKQGSGNTIYF; cdr3_nt: TGTGCCAGTAAACAGGGCTCTGGAAACACCATATATTTT
clone_size: -; v_call: TRBV5-6; d_call: -; j_call: TRBJ1-6; cdr3_aa: CASSPGLLNNSPLHF; cdr3_nt: TGTGCCAGCAGCCCAGGGTTATTAAATAATTCACCCCTCCACTTT
clone_size: once; v_call: TRBV25-1; d_call: -; j_call: TRBJ2-7; cdr3_aa: CASSPGFFYEQYF; cdr3_nt: TGTGCCAGCAGCCCAGGGTTTTTCTACGAGCAGTACTTC
clone_size: -; v_call: TRBV6-5; d_call: -; j_call: TRBJ1-2; cdr3_aa: CASSYRGGNYGYTF; cdr3_nt: TGTGCCAGCAGTTACAGGGGAGGGAACTATGGCTACACCTTC
clone_size: -; v_call: TRBV6-5; d_call: TRBD1; j_call: TRBJ2-2; cdr3_aa: CASQQGIVFGELFF; cdr3_nt: TGTGCCAGCCAACAGGGGATCGTTTTCGGGGAGCTGTTTTTT
clone_size: -; v_call: TRBV6-4; d_call: TRBD1; j_call: TRBJ2-7; cdr3_aa: CASSTMTGVSPPKLGEQYF; cdr3_nt: TGTGCCAGCAGTACAATGACAGGGGTGAGTCCTCCCAAACTAGGCGAGCAGTACTTC
clone_size: -; v_call: TRBV27; d_call: TRBD1; j_call: TRBJ1-2; cdr3_aa: CASRTTGTANNYGYTF; cdr3_nt: TGTGCCAGCAGGACTACCGGGACAGCTAATAACTATGGCTACACCTTC
clone_size: -; v_call: TRBV6-1; d_call: TRBD1; j_call: TRBJ1-4; cdr3_aa: CASSDDRELTGEKLFF; cdr3_nt: TGTGCCAGCAGTGACGACAGGGAGCTCACGGGTGAAAAACTGTTTTTT
clone_size: -; v_call: TRBV18; d_call: -; j_call: TRBJ1-2; cdr3_aa: CASSQEGYGYTF; cdr3_nt: TGTGCCAGCTCACAGGAGGGGTATGGCTACACCTTC
clone_size: -; v_call: TRBV18; d_call: TRBD1; j_call: TRBJ1-2; cdr3_aa: CASSQQGAIANYGYTF; cdr3_nt: TGTGCCAGCTCGCAACAGGGGGCCATAGCTAACTATGGCTACACCTTC
clone_size: -; v_call: TRBV15; d_call: TRBD2; j_call: TRBJ2-3; cdr3_aa: CATSFRGGGAYTDTQYF; cdr3_nt: TGTGCCACCAGCTTCCGGGGGGGCGGGGCCTACACAGATACGCAGTATTTT
clone_size: -; v_call: TRBV9; d_call: TRBD2; j_call: TRBJ2-7; cdr3_aa: CASSVDVPGAGGPGEQYF; cdr3_nt: TGTGCCAGCAGCGTAGACGTCCCGGGAGCGGGAGGGCCTGGCGAGCAGTACTTC
clone_size: -; v_call: TRBV18; d_call: TRBD1; j_call: TRBJ2-1; cdr3_aa: CASSPRGQGFNEQFF; cdr3_nt: TGTGCCAGCTCACCCAGGGGACAGGGTTTCAATGAGCAGTTCTTC
clone_size: -; v_call: TRBV7-6; d_call: -; j_call: TRBJ2-2; cdr3_aa: CASSFAGTGELFF; cdr3_nt: TGTGCCAGCAGCTTTGCCGGCACCGGGGAGCTGTTTTTT
clone_size: few; v_call: TRBV30; d_call: -; j_call: TRBJ1-1; cdr3_aa: CAWSVGGGQAFF; cdr3_nt: TGTGCCTGGAGTGTAGGAGGAGGGCAAGCTTTCTTT
clone_size: -; v_call: TRBV5-1; d_call: TRBD2; j_call: TRBJ2-5; cdr3_aa: CASSLATSGSQETQYF; cdr3_nt: TGCGCCAGCAGCTTGGCGACTAGCGGAAGTCAGGAGACCCAGTACTTC
clone_size: -; v_call: TRBV6-5; d_call: TRBD1; j_call: TRBJ2-7; cdr3_aa: CASSYLGQPLTHEQYF; cdr3_nt: TGTGCCAGCAGTTACTTGGGACAGCCGCTCACCCACGAGCAGTACTTC
clone_size: -; v_call: TRBV30; d_call: TRBD1; j_call: TRBJ1-1; cdr3_aa: CAWSRDRGTEAFF; cdr3_nt: TGTGCCTGGAGTCGGGACAGGGGGACTGAAGCTTTCTTT
clone_size: -; v_call: TRBV7-9; d_call: TRBD1; j_call: TRBJ1-1; cdr3_aa: CASSPGTGITEAFF; cdr3_nt: TGTGCCAGCAGCCCAGGGACAGGGATCACTGAAGCTTTCTTT
clone_size: -; v_call: TRBV6-5; d_call: TRBD2; j_call: TRBJ2-7; cdr3_aa: CASEGLAGEQYF; cdr3_nt: TGTGCCAGCGAGGGACTAGCAGGCGAGCAGTACTTC
clone_size: -; v_call: TRBV6-1; d_call: TRBD2; j_call: TRBJ2-5; cdr3_aa: CASSEGLRGVQETQYF; cdr3_nt: TGTGCCAGCAGTGAAGGGTTGCGGGGGGTCCAAGAGACCCAGTACTTC
clone_size: -; v_call: TRBV29-1; d_call: TRBD1; j_call: TRBJ2-7; cdr3_aa: CSVGFGQGYEQYF; cdr3_nt: TGCAGCGTTGGGTTTGGACAGGGTTACGAGCAGTACTTC
clone_size: once; v_call: TRBV5-1; d_call: TRBD1; j_call: TRBJ1-5; cdr3_aa: CASSLAVGGGNQPQHF; cdr3_nt: TGCGCCAGCAGCTTGGCGGTAGGGGGCGGAAATCAGCCCCAGCATTTT
clone_size: few; v_call: TRBV9; d_call: -; j_call: TRBJ1-2; cdr3_aa: CASSAGDLYGYTF; cdr3_nt: TGTGCCAGCAGCGCCGGGGATCTCTATGGCTACACCTTC